The 18 T cell receptor beta chains below all came from one sample that was sequenced in a study of cytomegalovirus exposure and HLA in healthy donors. Researchers ran the PCR with 60 Vbeta and 13 Jbeta primers. Profiled with immunoSEQ multiplex PCR; TCRdb holds only in-frame clones, not every one. The sample lists more than 75,000 clones; approximately 84% were seen once. The specimen was PBMCs. The receptors were gathered from a young woman in good health and CMV-seropositive.

This chain connects TRBV28 to TRBJ1-2; 7 positions match TRBD1. The CDR3 runs 14 residues. J was trimmed by 4 bases and V by 5 bases; bases with no gene match: 7. Germline V gives CDR1 MDHEN, CDR2 SYDVKM. CDR3 DNA sequence: TGTGCCAGCAGTCCAGTAAGGGGGCTCTATGGCTACACCTTC. Its translation is CASSPVRGLYGYTF.

This clone has just one count. The chain joins TRBV2 to TRBJ2-2; D is perhaps TRBD1 (5 bases). The CDR3 covers 13 residues. V dropped 1 base and J dropped 7 bases, with 7 bases sitting between them. CDR1 is SNHLY and CDR2 is FYNNEI in the germline V gene. CDR3: CASSEEGFGELFF. The DNA for the CDR3 is TGTGCCAGCAGTGAAGAGGGGTTCGGGGAGCTGTTTTTT.

J is TRBJ2-4 and V is TRBV20-1, with D uncertain. This CDR3 spans 11 amino acids. The germline V and J ends were trimmed by 4 bases and 9 bases, with 10 bases remaining between them. Germline V gene sequence: CDR1 DFQATT, CDR2 SNEGSKA (reference sequence). The CDR3 region has the DNA TGCAGTGCTATGAGCAACGGCATTCAGTACTTC. This gives the protein CSAMSNGIQYF.

The V gene is TRBV4-1, the J gene TRBJ2-5; TRBD1 aligns across 7 bases. The CDR3 is 13 residues long. The junction had 3 bases not matched to a gene; V was cut back by 4 bases and J by 4 bases. The germline gives CDR1 MGHRA, CDR2 YSYEKL. CDR3 nucleotide sequence: TGCGCCAGCAGCCGGACAGGCGGAGAGACCCAGTACTTC. It encodes CASSRTGGETQYF.

This chain uses TRBV21-1 with TRBJ1-2; the tabulated D call, TRBD1, remains unverified against the DNA. TRBV21-1 is a pseudogene locus. The CDR3 is 12 amino acids. CDR3 sequence (DNA): TGTGCCAAGAGACAGGGTCACTATGGCTACACCTTC. It encodes CAKRQGHYGYTF.

Written as DNA, the CDR3 is TGTGCCAGCAGTGAAAGTAGAGGTGGGGAGACCCAGTACTTC. Translated: CASSESRGGETQYF. The chain is built from TRBV2 and TRBJ2-5; no definite D call. The germline V gene has CDR1 SNHLY and CDR2 FYNNEI. The CDR3 is 14 residues long. Between the trimmed V and J ends, which lost 2 bases and 5 bases, there was a span of 12 bases.

The CDR3 sequence: CASSAHPNQPQHF. CDR3 DNA: TGTGCCAGCAGCGCACACCCAAATCAGCCCCAGCATTTT. V usage is TRBV9 and J usage is TRBJ1-5; D is ambiguous. The CDR3 length is 13 residues. Germline-derived CDR1 and CDR2 are SGDLS and YYNGEE. Trimming took off 3 bases at V and 4 bases at J, with 8 bases between the two ends.

The rearrangement links TRBV18 to TRBJ2-1, with D possibly being TRBD1 (6 bases). Per the germline V gene, CDR1 is KGHSH and CDR2 is LQKENI. V lost 2 bases to trimming and J lost 9 bases, with 8 bases between them. CDR3 length: 12 amino acids. The chain's CDR3 is CASSPGGGEQFF. In nucleotides, the CDR3 is TGTGCCAGCTCACCAGGGGGCGGTGAGCAGTTCTTC.

The V and J genes are TRBV13 and TRBJ1-1, with 10 bases identical to TRBD1. V was clipped by 2 bases and J by 2 bases; unmatched bases: 5. Germline V gene sequence: CDR1 PRHDT, CDR2 FYEKMQ (reference sequence). The CDR3 loop spans 16 amino acids. The CDR3 is CASSLPGQGSNTEAFF. CDR3 nucleotides: TGTGCCAGCAGCTTACCGGGACAGGGGTCAAACACTGAAGCTTTCTTT.

J is TRBJ1-2 and V is TRBV29-1, with 9 positions matching TRBD1. The trim removed 7 bases at V and 6 bases at J, leaving 6 bases unmatched. Germline V CDR1 and CDR2: SQVTM, ANQGSEA. This CDR3 comprises 12 residues. CDR3 protein: CSGGQGRDGYTF. The DNA of the CDR3 is TGCAGCGGGGGACAGGGTCGGGATGGCTACACCTTC.

The DNA for the CDR3 is TGTGCCACCAGCAGGGGGCTTGGGAACGACAATGAGCAGTTCTTC. As protein: CATSRGLGNDNEQFF. The chain is built from TRBV15 and TRBJ2-1; D may be TRBD1 (5 bases). The CDR3 sequence is 15 residues long. V lost 3 bases and J 5 bases, leaving 14 bases between the germline ends. CDR1 and CDR2 (germline): LNHNV, YYDKDF (reference sequence).

This chain connects TRBV7-9 to TRBJ1-2; the D gene is possibly TRBD1 (6 bases). The CDR3 loop spans 12 amino acids. The ends were cut back, 6 bases at V and 8 bases at J, with 13 bases in the middle. Germline V gene lookup returns CDR1 SEHNR and CDR2 FQNEAQ (reference sequence). CDR3 protein: CASRRDNGGYTF. For the CDR3, the DNA is TGTGCCAGCAGACGGGACAACGGCGGCTACACCTTC.

This chain uses TRBV6-6 with TRBJ1-1, with unresolved D. Germline V CDR1 and CDR2: MNHNY, SVGAGI (reference sequence). The CDR3 is 13 amino acids. V was shortened by 2 bases and J by 0 bases, with 4 bases between the two germline ends. The DNA for the CDR3 is TGTGCCAGCAGTTACACAGTGAACACTGAAGCTTTCTTT. This sequence encodes CASSYTVNTEAFF.

This chain uses TRBV7-9 with TRBJ2-5, with D tentatively TRBD1 (5 bases). Germline V gene lookup returns CDR1 SEHNR and CDR2 FQNEAQ (reference sequence). There are 12 residues in the CDR3. V was trimmed by 6 bases and J by 5 bases, leaving 10 bases between them. This chain's CDR3 is CASRSPGETQYF. CDR3 nucleotides: TGTGCCAGCAGGTCCCCAGGGGAGACCCAGTACTTC.

The V gene is TRBV5-1, the J gene TRBJ2-1; D ambiguous. V lost 0 bases, J lost 8 bases, and 9 bases lay in between. The length of the CDR3 is 13 residues. Germline V gene data show CDR1 as SGHRS and CDR2 as YFSETQ. Here the CDR3 reads CASSLVARDEQFF. The CDR3 coding sequence is TGCGCCAGCAGCTTGGTGGCTAGAGATGAGCAGTTCTTC.

This rearrangement joins TRBV5-4 to TRBJ1-5, with 7 nucleotides matching TRBD1. The junction had 3 bases not matched to a gene; V was cut back by 2 bases and J by 7 bases. The CDR3 spans 13 residues. The germline V gene has CDR1 SGHNT and CDR2 YYREEE (reference sequence). The CDR3 DNA reads TGTGCCAGCAGCTTTGGACAGGAGCAGCCCCAGCATTTT. Translating gives CASSFGQEQPQHF. The variable domain in full, with the rest retrieved from reference TRBV5-4 and TRBJ1-5, is ETGVTQSPTHLIKTRGQQVTLRCSSQSGHNTVSWYQQALGQGPQFIFQYYREEENGRGNFPPRFSGLQFPNYSSELNVNALELDDSALYLCASSFGQEQPQHFGDGTRLSIL.

V and J are TRBV28 and TRBJ2-7, with 11 bases identical to TRBD2. This CDR3 region has 16 residues. In germline, CDR1 is MDHEN, CDR2 SYDVKM. Trimming removed 4 bases from V and 2 bases from J; junction bases left unmatched: 7. CDR3 in DNA: TGTGCCAGCAGTTCTGGCGGGACTAGCGGAGCCTACGAGCAGTACTTC. Its translation: CASSSGGTSGAYEQYF.

This chain connects TRBV28 to TRBJ1-5; TRBD1 might be the D (5 bases). The germline V and J ends were trimmed by 5 bases and 0 bases, with 11 bases remaining between them. The length of the CDR3 is 15 residues. From germline, CDR1 is MDHEN and CDR2 SYDVKM. The CDR3 spells CASSRRTYSNQPQHF. In DNA form, the CDR3 reads TGTGCCAGCAGTAGACGGACATATAGCAATCAGCCCCAGCATTTT.